This TCR beta chain was sequenced in a study of cytomegalovirus exposure and HLA in healthy donors. PCR primers comprised 60 Vbeta and 13 Jbeta primers. Clones were read by immunoSEQ multiplex PCR, and TCRdb kept only the in-frame ones, dropping some. Of around 120,000 clones in the sample, approximately 80% were seen once. In germline, CDR1 is MNHEY, CDR2 SVGAGI. J gave up 5 bases and V 0 bases, and 3 bases lay outside the gene matches. The CDR3 length is 14 residues. This receptor was identified in a woman aged 40 to 49 in good health and CMV-seropositive. The chain recombines TRBV6-5 with TRBJ1-1; 7 bases line up with TRBD1. Source material: PBMCs. The CDR3 sequence is CASSYSAGGTEAFF. The CDR3 DNA reads TGTGCCAGCAGTTACTCGGCAGGGGGGACTGAAGCTTTCTTT.